The entry below gives a single TCR beta chain sequence along with its context. The data stem from a study of beta chain features in type 1 diabetes. The V gene end was trimmed by 5 bases and the J gene end by 3 bases; junction bases not matched to a gene: 11. Germline CDR1 SGHTA, CDR2 FQGNSA. CDR3 size: 17 residues. The isolated RNA, all of it, was reverse transcribed, so expressed TCRB transcripts were what got sequenced. Profiled with immunoSEQ multiplex PCR; TCRdb holds only in-frame clones, not every one. Of 400,000 to 600,000 clones in the sample, around 30% are singletons; the top ten hold 0.065%.

The TCR was taken from a man younger than 30 in good health. V is TRBV7-2 and J is TRBJ2-7, with 12 nucleotides matching TRBD2. Sample: naive CD4+ T cells from blood. In DNA form, the CDR3 reads TGTGCCAGCAGCAGGGGGCGAGGACTAGCGGGATTCTACGAGCAGTACTTC. It is translated as CASSRGRGLAGFYEQYF.